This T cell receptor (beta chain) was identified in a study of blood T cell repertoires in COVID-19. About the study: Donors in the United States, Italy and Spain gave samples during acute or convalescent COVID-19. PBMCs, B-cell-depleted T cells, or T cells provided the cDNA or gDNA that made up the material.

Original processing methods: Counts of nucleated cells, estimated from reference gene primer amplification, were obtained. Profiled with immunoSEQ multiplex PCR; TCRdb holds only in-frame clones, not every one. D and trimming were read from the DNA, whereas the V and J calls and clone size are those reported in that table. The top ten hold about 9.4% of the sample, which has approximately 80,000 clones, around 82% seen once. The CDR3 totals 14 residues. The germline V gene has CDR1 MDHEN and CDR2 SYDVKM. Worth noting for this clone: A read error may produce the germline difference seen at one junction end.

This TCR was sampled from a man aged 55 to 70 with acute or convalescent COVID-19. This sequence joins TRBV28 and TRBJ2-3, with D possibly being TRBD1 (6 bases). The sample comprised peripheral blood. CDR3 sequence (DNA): TGTGCCAGCAGCTGGACAGCACAGGTGGGTACGAAGTATTTT. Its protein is CASSWTAQVGTKYF.